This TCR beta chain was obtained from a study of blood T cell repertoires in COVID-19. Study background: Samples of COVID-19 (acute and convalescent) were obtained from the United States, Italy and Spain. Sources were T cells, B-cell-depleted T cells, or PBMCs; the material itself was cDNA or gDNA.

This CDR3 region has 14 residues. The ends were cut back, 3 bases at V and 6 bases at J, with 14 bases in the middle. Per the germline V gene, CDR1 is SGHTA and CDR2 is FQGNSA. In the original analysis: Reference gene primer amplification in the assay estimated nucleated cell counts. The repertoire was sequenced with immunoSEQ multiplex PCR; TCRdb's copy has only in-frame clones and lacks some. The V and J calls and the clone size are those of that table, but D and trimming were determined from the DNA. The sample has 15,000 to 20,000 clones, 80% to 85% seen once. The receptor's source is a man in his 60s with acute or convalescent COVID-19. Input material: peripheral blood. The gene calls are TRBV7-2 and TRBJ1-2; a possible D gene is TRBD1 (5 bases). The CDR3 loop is CASSFWGSSNGYTF. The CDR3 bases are TGTGCCAGCAGCTTCTGGGGCAGTTCAAATGGCTACACCTTC.